A single sample is the source of the 30 T cell receptor beta chains below, sequenced in a study of T cell changes during pregnancy in multiple sclerosis (dated by TCRdb to between 2018 and 2021). The method behind the library was the immunoSEQ multiplex PCR assay. Held by TCRdb, this immuneACCESS table contains in-frame sequences only and omits some clones. Under half of the omission traces to an unresolved V gene where checked; the cause of the rest is unknown. Recorded for this sample are tens of thousands of clones; just under 90% of them occurred a single time. The ten top clones hold roughly 0.54% of the sample. Source: CD4+ T cells from peripheral blood mononuclear cells, taken in the first trimester of pregnancy. Every receptor here comes from a female donor with multiple sclerosis, enrolled in a pregnancy study.

The chain couples TRBV28 to TRBJ1-5; D is ambiguous. CDR1 and CDR2 (germline): MDHEN, SYDVKM. Trimming removed 7 bases from V and 5 bases from J, with 9 bases in between. The CDR3 is 12 residues long. CDR3 nucleotides: TGTGCCAGCATAAGCTACGATCAGCCCCAGCATTTT. Translating it yields CASISYDQPQHF.

V is TRBV2 and J is TRBJ2-7; D remains ambiguous. CDR3 size: 14 residues. The germline V and J ends were trimmed by 0 bases and 3 bases, with 9 bases remaining between them. The germline gives CDR1 SNHLY, CDR2 FYNNEI. CDR3 region: CASSEARQHYEQYF. The CDR3 nucleotides are TGTGCCAGCAGTGAAGCGCGGCAGCACTACGAGCAGTACTTC.

The chain is built from TRBV6-5 and TRBJ2-7; 7 positions match TRBD2. V lost 0 bases, J lost 4 bases, and 6 bases stayed unmatched. The CDR3 has 15 amino acids. CDR1 is MNHEY, CDR2 SVGAGI, per germline. For the CDR3, the DNA is TGTGCCAGCAGTTACTCAACCAGCGGGACTTACGAGCAGTACTTC. It encodes CASSYSTSGTYEQYF.

The rearrangement links TRBV28 to TRBJ1-5; D might be TRBD1 (5 bases). Germline CDR1 and CDR2: MDHEN and SYDVKM. CDR3 size: 14 residues. V lost 5 bases and J 5 bases, leaving 13 bases between the germline ends. The DNA for the CDR3 is TGTGCCAGCAGTGTGTACAGGTCCCATCAGCCCCAGCATTTT. Protein product: CASSVYRSHQPQHF.

J is TRBJ2-3 and V is TRBV18; 7 bases are a match to TRBD2. CDR1 is KGHSH and CDR2 is LQKENI in the germline V gene. The V gene end was trimmed by 3 bases and the J gene end by 6 bases; junction bases not matched to a gene: 21. The CDR3 is 19 amino acids. CDR3 amino acids: CASSPAWETSLGARDTQYF. The CDR3 DNA is TGTGCCAGCTCACCTGCATGGGAGACTAGCCTTGGGGCCAGGGATACGCAGTATTTT. Looking up the rest from reference TRBV18 and TRBJ2-3 gives the full variable domain: NAGVMQNPRHLVRRRGQEARLRCSPMKGHSHVYWYRQLPEEGLKFMVYLQKENIIDESGMPKERFSAEFPKEGPSILRIQQVVRGDSAAYFCASSPAWETSLGARDTQYFGPGTRLTVL.

The chain is built from TRBV18 and TRBJ1-2; TRBD1 agrees at 10 bases. CDR1 and CDR2 (germline): KGHSH, LQKENI. This CDR3 region has 13 residues. V lost 3 bases to trimming and J lost 6 bases; unmatched junction nucleotides: 1. In DNA form, the CDR3 reads TGTGCCAGCTCACCGGACAGGGGGGATGGCTACACCTTC. This gives the protein CASSPDRGDGYTF.

The rearrangement uses TRBV6-5 and TRBJ2-1; 14 bases fit TRBD2. CDR3 size: 15 residues. V was pared by 5 bases and J by 9 bases, with 6 bases of the junction left unmatched. Germline V gene data show CDR1 as MNHEY and CDR2 as SVGAGI. CDR3: CASSTGTSGRGEQFF. The CDR3 DNA reads as TGTGCCAGCAGTACCGGGACTAGCGGGAGAGGTGAGCAGTTCTTC.

The chain is built from TRBV6-6 and TRBJ1-3, with D perhaps matching TRBD1 (6 bases). The germline CDR1 and CDR2 sequences are MNHNY and SVGAGI (reference sequence). V shed 3 bases and J shed 4 bases, with 13 bases lying between them. The CDR3 runs to 15 residues. CDR3 bases: TGTGCCAGCAGTTATCTGGGGGCGGAAGGAAACACCATATATTTT. Translation: CASSYLGAEGNTIYF.

As DNA, the CDR3 is TGTGCCAGCAGCTTAAGCCCGGACAGGGAAGCTTTCTTT. It translates to CASSLSPDREAFF. This rearrangement joins TRBV7-2 to TRBJ1-1; 7 bases fit TRBD1. Germline V lookup: CDR1 SGHTA, CDR2 FQGNSA. The CDR3 totals 13 residues. Trimming took 2 bases from V and 8 from J; bases not matched to a gene: 5.

This rearrangement joins TRBV5-1 to TRBJ2-1; a weak D match, TRBD1 (6 bases). The V gene's germline CDR1 is SGHRS and CDR2 YFSETQ. The V gene lost 2 bases and the J gene lost 0 bases, with 15 bases spanning the gap. The CDR3 covers 17 residues. CDR3 sequence reads: CASSFWGQGHSYNEQFF. In DNA form, the CDR3 reads TGCGCCAGCAGCTTCTGGGGGCAGGGCCACTCCTACAATGAGCAGTTCTTC. Full variable domain (outside the CDR3, taken from reference TRBV5-1 and TRBJ2-1): KAGVTQTPRYLIKTRGQQVTLSCSPISGHRSVSWYQQTPGQGLQFLFEYFSETQRNKGNFPGRFSGRQFSNSRSEMNVSTLELGDSALYLCASSFWGQGHSYNEQFFGPGTRLTVL.

This clone occurred once. The rearrangement uses TRBV11-2 and TRBJ1-2; the match to TRBD1 covers 10 bases. The CDR3 consists of 19 residues. Germline CDR1 and CDR2: SGHAT and FQNNGV. Unmatched junction bases numbered 19, after V lost 5 bases and J lost 4 bases. CDR3 amino acids: CASSPISGQGPDRAYGYTF. The CDR3 coding sequence is TGTGCCAGCAGCCCGATCTCGGGACAGGGGCCGGATCGTGCCTATGGCTACACCTTC.

The J gene is TRBJ2-7, the V gene TRBV6-1, with TRBD2 as a possible D gene (5 bases). Germline CDR1 and CDR2: MNHNS and SASEGT. V was trimmed by 9 bases and J by 3 bases, leaving 12 bases between them. CDR3 length: 12 residues. The CDR3 region is CARGGRDYEQYF. CDR3 coding DNA: TGTGCCAGAGGCGGACGGGACTACGAGCAGTACTTC.

The CDR3 DNA sequence: TGCGCCAGCAGCCAACAAACAGGGGGGCATGAGCAGTACTTC. Its translation is CASSQQTGGHEQYF. The V gene is TRBV4-3, the J gene TRBJ2-7; 8 bases line up with TRBD1. Unmatched junction bases numbered 7, after V lost 2 bases and J lost 7 bases. There are 14 residues in the CDR3. Looked up from germline, CDR1 is LGHNA and CDR2 is YSLEER.

The chain carries TRBV29-1 and TRBJ2-7; 8 nucleotides agree with TRBD1. This CDR3 has 14 residues. V lost 3 bases and J lost 4; bases outside the gene matches: 8. Germline-derived CDR1 and CDR2 are SQVTM and ANQGSEA. This chain's CDR3 is CSVDTAGGGYEQYF. DNA of the CDR3: TGCAGCGTTGATACGGCAGGGGGCGGGTACGAGCAGTACTTC.

The CDR3 loop is CASSPSGSPGGSPLHF. CDR3 in DNA: TGTGCCAGCTCACCATCTGGCAGTCCGGGTGGGTCACCCCTCCACTTT. The V gene is TRBV18, the J gene TRBJ1-6; the D is unclear. Germline CDR1 reads KGHSH; CDR2 reads LQKENI. Trimming left V 2 bases short and J 10 bases short, with 18 bases between. This CDR3 region has 16 residues. Drawing the rest from reference TRBV18 and TRBJ1-6, the complete variable domain is NAGVMQNPRHLVRRRGQEARLRCSPMKGHSHVYWYRQLPEEGLKFMVYLQKENIIDESGMPKERFSAEFPKEGPSILRIQQVVRGDSAAYFCASSPSGSPGGSPLHFGNGTRLTVT.

The rearrangement links TRBV11-3 to TRBJ2-1; D perhaps matches TRBD2 (5 bases). This CDR3 is 14 amino acids long. The germline V and J ends were trimmed by 0 bases and 5 bases, with 8 bases remaining between them. CDR1 SGHNT and CDR2 YENEEA come from the germline V gene. The CDR3 here is CASSLERVHNEQFF. The CDR3 DNA reads TGTGCCAGCAGCTTAGAGAGGGTACACAATGAGCAGTTCTTC.

The CDR3 bases are TGTGCCAGCAGCTTACTTTCGGACAGGGCCTACAATGAGCAGTTCTTC. Protein: CASSLLSDRAYNEQFF. This rearrangement joins TRBV5-5 to TRBJ2-1; 8 nucleotides match TRBD1. Germline CDR1 reads SGHKS; CDR2 reads YYEKEE (reference sequence). The ends lost 2 bases at V and 2 bases at J; junction bases unmatched: 6. CDR3 length: 16 amino acids. Filled out from reference TRBV5-5 and TRBJ2-1, the complete variable domain reads DAGVTQSPTHLIKTRGQQVTLRCSPISGHKSVSWYQQVLGQGPQFIFQYYEKEERGRGNFPDRFSARQFPNYSSELNVNALLLGDSALYLCASSLLSDRAYNEQFFGPGTRLTVL.

This clone was picked up a small number of times. An end of the junction differs from the germline gene, which may be a read error. The chain joins TRBV2 to TRBJ1-5, with no clear D. The CDR3 consists of 14 residues. Germline-derived CDR1 and CDR2 are SNHLY and FYNNEI. The DNA for the CDR3 is TGTGCCAGCAGTGAGGGCGGGTACAATCGGCCCCAGCATTTT. It codes for CASSEGGYNRPQHF.

The chain is built from TRBV28 and TRBJ1-1; D remains ambiguous. Germline loops: CDR1 MDHEN, CDR2 SYDVKM. The CDR3 extends over 12 amino acids. Trimming left V 6 bases short and J 1 base short, with 6 bases between. The CDR3 is CASRLQNTEAFF. Written as DNA, the CDR3 is TGTGCCAGCAGGTTACAGAACACTGAAGCTTTCTTT.

J is TRBJ2-1 and V is TRBV5-4, with 7 positions matching TRBD1. Unmatched junction bases numbered 2, after V lost 0 bases and J lost 2 bases. The V gene's germline CDR1 is SGHNT and CDR2 YYREEE (reference sequence). The length of the CDR3 is 15 residues. The chain's CDR3 is CASSLGTGAYNEQFF. Here the CDR3 DNA reads TGTGCCAGCAGCTTGGGGACAGGAGCCTACAATGAGCAGTTCTTC.

This sequence joins TRBV5-1 and TRBJ2-5, with TRBD1 matching 7 bases. CDR3 length: 14 amino acids. Per germline, CDR1 SGHRS and CDR2 YFSETQ. With V trimmed by 4 bases and J by 4 bases, 7 bases remained unmatched. DNA of the CDR3: TGCGCCAGCAGCCCACAGACAGGGTTAGAGACCCAGTACTTC. It specifies CASSPQTGLETQYF.

The J gene is TRBJ2-3, the V gene TRBV12-5; D may be TRBD2 (6 bases). V was pared by 0 bases and J by 1 base, with 11 bases between. This CDR3 region has 16 residues. In germline, CDR1 is LGHNT, CDR2 FRNRAP. CDR3 amino acids: CASGLVRRGGTDTQYF. In DNA, the CDR3 is TGTGCTAGTGGTTTGGTAAGGCGGGGAGGCACAGATACGCAGTATTTT.

The chain has TRBV6-5 and TRBJ2-5, with 8 bases identical to TRBD2. Per germline, CDR1 MNHEY and CDR2 SVGAGI. V gave up 10 bases and J gave up 5 bases; unmatched junction bases: 9. This CDR3 has 13 residues. DNA for the CDR3: TGTGCCACGCGGCGGGGGGCCGGGGAGACCCAGTACTTC. It encodes CATRRGAGETQYF.

The chain is built from TRBV27 and TRBJ1-1, with D perhaps TRBD1 (5 bases). CDR1 and CDR2 from the germline V gene are MNHEY and SMNVEV (reference sequence). Trimming stripped 3 bases from V and 6 bases from J, with 8 bases between. The CDR3 consists of 12 residues. CDR3 protein: CASSFQGSEAFF. The CDR3 DNA sequence: TGTGCCAGCAGTTTCCAGGGTTCTGAAGCTTTCTTT.

This clone has just a few counts. This chain links TRBV27 with TRBJ1-1; 10 bases map to TRBD1. The CDR3 is made up of 14 amino acids. Germline V CDR1 and CDR2: MNHEY, SMNVEV (reference sequence). V shed 6 bases, J shed 8 bases, and the junction held 9 bases outside the gene matches. Here the CDR3 DNA reads TGTGCCAGCAGGAGGGACAGGGGATCCTTAGAAGCTTTCTTT. Translated: CASRRDRGSLEAFF.

This rearrangement joins TRBV7-2 to TRBJ2-1; D ambiguous. V was pared by 1 base and J by 7 bases, with 5 bases between. Germline CDR1 and CDR2: SGHTA and FQGNSA. The CDR3 runs 12 residues. The CDR3, as DNA: TGTGCCAGCAGCTTAGATCGTAATGAGCAGTTCTTC. Protein product: CASSLDRNEQFF.

The rearrangement links TRBV6-6 to TRBJ2-1; 9 nucleotides agree with TRBD2. Germline CDR1 reads MNHNY; CDR2 reads SVGAGI (reference sequence). The CDR3 length is 16 residues. V was pared by 5 bases and J by 4 bases, with 9 bases of the junction left unmatched. The CDR3 here is CASSTPGSGGYNEQFF. The CDR3 DNA is TGTGCCAGCAGTACACCGGGGAGCGGGGGGTACAATGAGCAGTTCTTC.

The chain carries TRBV19 and TRBJ1-5, with 8 bases fitting TRBD1. The V gene's germline CDR1 is LNHDA and CDR2 SQIVND (reference sequence). The trim removed 8 bases at V and 6 bases at J, leaving 6 bases unmatched. CDR3 size: 13 residues. CDR3 in amino acids: CASSTQGAQPQHF. The DNA of the CDR3 is TGTGCCAGTTCTACGCAGGGGGCTCAGCCCCAGCATTTT.

The V and J genes are TRBV19 and TRBJ2-3; TRBD2 matches at 9 bases. CDR3 length equals 16 residues. Looked up from germline, CDR1 is LNHDA and CDR2 is SQIVND (reference sequence). Trimming at V came to 3 bases and at J to 4 bases, leaving 8 bases not matched to a gene. CDR3 DNA sequence: TGTGCCAGTAGTATTCAAGGCGGGAGGGCCCCAGATACGCAGTATTTT. Translating it yields CASSIQGGRAPDTQYF. Drawing the rest from reference TRBV19 and TRBJ2-3, the complete variable domain is DGGITQSPKYLFRKEGQNVTLSCEQNLNHDAMYWYRQDPGQGLRLIYYSQIVNDFQKGDIAEGYSVSREKKESFPLTVTSAQKNPTAFYLCASSIQGGRAPDTQYFGPGTRLTVL.

This clone was counted once. This chain connects TRBV28 to TRBJ1-1, with D uncertain. Trimming pared 3 bases from V and 1 base from J, leaving 12 bases between. The CDR3 runs to 15 residues. CDR1 is MDHEN and CDR2 is SYDVKM in the germline V gene. CDR3 in DNA: TGTGCCAGCAGTTTTTCCCAGATTACGAACACTGAAGCTTTCTTT. Translation gives CASSFSQITNTEAFF.